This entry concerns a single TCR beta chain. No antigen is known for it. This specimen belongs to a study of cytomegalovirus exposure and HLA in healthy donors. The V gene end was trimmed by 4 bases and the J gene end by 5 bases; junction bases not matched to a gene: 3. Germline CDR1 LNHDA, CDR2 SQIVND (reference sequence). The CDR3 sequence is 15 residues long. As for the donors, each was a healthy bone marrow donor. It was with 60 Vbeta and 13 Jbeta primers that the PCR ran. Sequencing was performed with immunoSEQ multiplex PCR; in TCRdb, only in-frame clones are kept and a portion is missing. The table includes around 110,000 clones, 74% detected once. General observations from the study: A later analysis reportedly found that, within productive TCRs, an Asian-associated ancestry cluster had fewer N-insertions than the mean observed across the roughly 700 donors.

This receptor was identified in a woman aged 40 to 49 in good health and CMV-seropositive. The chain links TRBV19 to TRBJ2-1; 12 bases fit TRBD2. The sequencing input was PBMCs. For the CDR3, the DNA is TGTGCCAGTAGTACTACTAGCGGGGGGCACAATGAGCAGTTCTTC. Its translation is CASSTTSGGHNEQFF.